This TCR beta chain was retrieved from a study of blood T cell repertoires in COVID-19. Overall study: T cells, B-cell-depleted T cells, or PBMCs supplied cDNA or gDNA.

This clone was counted once. In the authors' methods: Researchers report that nucleated cell counts were estimated from reference gene primer amplification. Libraries were prepared by immunoSEQ multiplex PCR; TCRdb keeps only in-frame clonotypes and omits some of them. V, J and clone size reflect that table, while D and trimming were determined from the DNA. Among approximately 53,000 clones listed, 89% were seen once. The germline gives CDR1 SGHTA, CDR2 FQGNSA. The CDR3 is 14 residues long. V was pared by 2 bases and J by 7 bases, with 3 bases of the junction left unmatched. Material: peripheral blood. This TCR was sampled from a human donor in a cohort sampled during active COVID-19. The genes are TRBV7-2 and TRBJ2-1; 9 bases fit TRBD2. CDR3 coding DNA: TGTGCCAGCAGCTTACGCGGGAGGGATAATGAGCAGTTCTTC. It specifies CASSLRGRDNEQFF.